The T cell receptor beta chain under discussion was sequenced for a study of shared T cell receptors in the human thymus. Repertoires were generated with immunoSEQ multiplex PCR, while TCRdb's copy carries only in-frame clones and drops some. Of around 340,000 clones in the sample, about 95% were seen once. Material: thymocytes. This TCR came from a human donor.

The CDR3, as DNA: TGTGCCAGCAGCTTCCATGACAAGAACTCTGGAAACACCATATATTTT. The encoded protein is CASSFHDKNSGNTIYF. This chain connects TRBV7-9 to TRBJ1-3; no clear D. CDR3 length: 16 residues. Deletions cut 3 bases from V and 0 bases from J, with 12 bases between. Germline assignment: CDR1 SEHNR and CDR2 FQNEAQ (reference sequence). Looking up the rest from reference TRBV7-9 and TRBJ1-3 gives the full variable domain: DTGVSQNPRHKITKRGQNVTFRCDPISEHNRLYWYRQTLGQGPEFLTYFQNEAQLEKSRLLSDRFSAERPKGSFSTLEIQRTEQGDSAMYLCASSFHDKNSGNTIYFGEGSWLTVV.